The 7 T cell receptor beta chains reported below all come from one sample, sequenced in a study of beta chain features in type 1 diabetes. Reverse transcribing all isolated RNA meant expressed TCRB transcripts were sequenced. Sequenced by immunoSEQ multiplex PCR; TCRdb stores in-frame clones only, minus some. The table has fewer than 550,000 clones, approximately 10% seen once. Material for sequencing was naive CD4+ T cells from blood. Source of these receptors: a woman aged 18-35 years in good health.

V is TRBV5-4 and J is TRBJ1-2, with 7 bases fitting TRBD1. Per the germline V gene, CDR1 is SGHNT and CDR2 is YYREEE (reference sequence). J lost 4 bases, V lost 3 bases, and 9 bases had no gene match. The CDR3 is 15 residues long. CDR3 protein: CASSSKGAPTYGYTF. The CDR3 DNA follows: TGTGCCAGCAGCTCTAAGGGGGCACCGACCTATGGCTACACCTTC.

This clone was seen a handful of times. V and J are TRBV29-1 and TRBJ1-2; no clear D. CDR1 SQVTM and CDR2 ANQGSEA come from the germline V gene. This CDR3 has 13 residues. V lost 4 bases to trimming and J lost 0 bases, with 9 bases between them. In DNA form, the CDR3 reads TGCAGCGTTGCGGGCGCAACTAACTATGGCTACACCTTC. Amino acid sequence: CSVAGATNYGYTF.

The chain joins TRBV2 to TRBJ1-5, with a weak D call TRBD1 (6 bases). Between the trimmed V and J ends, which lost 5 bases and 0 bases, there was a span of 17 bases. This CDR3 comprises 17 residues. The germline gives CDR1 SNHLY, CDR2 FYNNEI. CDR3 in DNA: TGTGCCAGCAGTACCGGGACAATGGGGTTTAGCAATCAGCCCCAGCATTTT. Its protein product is CASSTGTMGFSNQPQHF.

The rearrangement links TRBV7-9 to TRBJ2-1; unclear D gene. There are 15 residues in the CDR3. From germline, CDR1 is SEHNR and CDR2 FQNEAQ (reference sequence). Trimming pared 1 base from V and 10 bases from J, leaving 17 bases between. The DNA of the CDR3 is TGTGCCAGCAGCTTAGTTAGTGGTGTTAACTCGGAGCAGTTCTTC. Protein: CASSLVSGVNSEQFF.

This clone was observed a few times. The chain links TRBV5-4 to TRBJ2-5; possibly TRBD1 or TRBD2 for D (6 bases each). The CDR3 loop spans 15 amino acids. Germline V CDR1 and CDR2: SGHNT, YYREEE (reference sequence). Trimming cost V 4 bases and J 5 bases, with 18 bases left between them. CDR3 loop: CASSGPSRGPETQYF. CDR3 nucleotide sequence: TGTGCCAGCAGCGGACCGTCCCGGGGGCCCGAGACCCAGTACTTC. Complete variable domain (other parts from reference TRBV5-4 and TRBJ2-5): ETGVTQSPTHLIKTRGQQVTLRCSSQSGHNTVSWYQQALGQGPQFIFQYYREEENGRGNFPPRFSGLQFPNYSSELNVNALELDDSALYLCASSGPSRGPETQYFGPGTRLLVL.

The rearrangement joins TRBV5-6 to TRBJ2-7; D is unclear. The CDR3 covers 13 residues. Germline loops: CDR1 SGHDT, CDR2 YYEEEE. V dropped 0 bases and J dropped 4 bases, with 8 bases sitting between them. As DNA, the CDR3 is TGTGCCAGCAGCTTGGGACGCTTTTACGAGCAGTACGTC. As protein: CASSLGRFYEQYV.

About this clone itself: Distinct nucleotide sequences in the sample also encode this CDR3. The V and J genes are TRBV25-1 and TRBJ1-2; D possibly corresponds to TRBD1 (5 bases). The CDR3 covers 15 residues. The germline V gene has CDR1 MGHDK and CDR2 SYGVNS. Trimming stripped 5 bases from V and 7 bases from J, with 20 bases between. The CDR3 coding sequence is TGTGCCAGCAGTCCTTCGGGGACCAGGATGCGTGGCTACACCTTC. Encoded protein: CASSPSGTRMRGYTF.